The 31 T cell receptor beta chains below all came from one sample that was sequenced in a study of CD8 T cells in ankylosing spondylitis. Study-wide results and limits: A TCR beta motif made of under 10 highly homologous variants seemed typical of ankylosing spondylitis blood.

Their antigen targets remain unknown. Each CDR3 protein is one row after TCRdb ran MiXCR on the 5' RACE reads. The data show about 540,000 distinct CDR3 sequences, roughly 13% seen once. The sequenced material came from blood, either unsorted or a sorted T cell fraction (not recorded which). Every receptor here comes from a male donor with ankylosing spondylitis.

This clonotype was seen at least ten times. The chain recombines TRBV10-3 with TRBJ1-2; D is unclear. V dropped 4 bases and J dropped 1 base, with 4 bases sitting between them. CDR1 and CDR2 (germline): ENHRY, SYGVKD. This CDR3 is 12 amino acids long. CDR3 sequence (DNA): TGTGCCATCAGTGGCGGTAACTATGGCTACACCTTC. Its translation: CAISGGNYGYTF.

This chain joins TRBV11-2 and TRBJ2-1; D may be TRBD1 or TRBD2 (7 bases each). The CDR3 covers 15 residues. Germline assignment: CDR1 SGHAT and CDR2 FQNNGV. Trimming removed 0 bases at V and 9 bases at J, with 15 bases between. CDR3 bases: TGTGCCAGCAGCTTAGAGGGCCAGGGGGGGAGTGAGCAGTTCTTC. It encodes CASSLEGQGGSEQFF.

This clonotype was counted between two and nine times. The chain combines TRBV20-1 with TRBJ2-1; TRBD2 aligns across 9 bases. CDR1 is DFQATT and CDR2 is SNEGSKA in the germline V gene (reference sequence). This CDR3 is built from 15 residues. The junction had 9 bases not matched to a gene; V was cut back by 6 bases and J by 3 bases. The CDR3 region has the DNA TGCAGTGCCGGGAGAGCGGGAGGAAACTACAATGAGCAGTTCTTC. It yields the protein CSAGRAGGNYNEQFF.

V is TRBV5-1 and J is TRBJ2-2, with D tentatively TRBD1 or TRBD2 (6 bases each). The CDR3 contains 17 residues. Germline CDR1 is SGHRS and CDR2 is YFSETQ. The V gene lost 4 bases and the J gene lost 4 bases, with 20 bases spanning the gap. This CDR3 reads CASSAESGAVLTGELFF. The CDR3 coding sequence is TGCGCCAGCAGCGCGGAGTCGGGGGCTGTTCTCACCGGGGAGCTGTTTTTT.

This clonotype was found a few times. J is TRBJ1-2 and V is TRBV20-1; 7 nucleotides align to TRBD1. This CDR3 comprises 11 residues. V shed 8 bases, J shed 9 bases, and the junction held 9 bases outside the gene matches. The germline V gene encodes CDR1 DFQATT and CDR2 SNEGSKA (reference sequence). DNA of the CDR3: TGCAGTTCCGGGACAGCCTTTCGCTACACCTTC. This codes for CSSGTAFRYTF.

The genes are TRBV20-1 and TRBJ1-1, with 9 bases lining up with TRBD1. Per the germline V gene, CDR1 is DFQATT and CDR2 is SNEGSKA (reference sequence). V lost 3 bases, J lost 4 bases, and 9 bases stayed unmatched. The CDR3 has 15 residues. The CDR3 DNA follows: TGCAGTGCTAGGATACCACGACAGGGGGGCACTGAAGCTTTCTTT. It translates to CSARIPRQGGTEAFF.

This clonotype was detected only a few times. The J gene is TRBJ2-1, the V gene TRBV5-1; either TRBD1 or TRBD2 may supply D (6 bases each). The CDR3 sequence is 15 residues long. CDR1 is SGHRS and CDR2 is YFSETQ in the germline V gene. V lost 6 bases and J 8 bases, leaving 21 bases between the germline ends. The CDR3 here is CASTLEGGSFYEQFF. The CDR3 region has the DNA TGCGCCAGCACCCTGGAAGGGGGGTCGTTTTATGAGCAGTTCTTC.

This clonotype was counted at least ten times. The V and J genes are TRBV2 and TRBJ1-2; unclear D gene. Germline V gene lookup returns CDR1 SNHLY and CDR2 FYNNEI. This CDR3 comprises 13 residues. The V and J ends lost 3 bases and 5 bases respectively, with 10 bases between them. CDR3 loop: CASSDSAGYGYTF. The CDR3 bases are TGTGCCAGCAGTGACTCCGCTGGATATGGCTACACCTTC.

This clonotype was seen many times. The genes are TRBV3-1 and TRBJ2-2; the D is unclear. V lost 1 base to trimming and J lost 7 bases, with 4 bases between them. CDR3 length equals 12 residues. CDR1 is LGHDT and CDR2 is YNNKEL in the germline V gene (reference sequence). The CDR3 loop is CASSQVVGELFF. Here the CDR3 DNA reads TGTGCCAGCAGCCAAGTAGTCGGGGAGCTGTTTTTT.

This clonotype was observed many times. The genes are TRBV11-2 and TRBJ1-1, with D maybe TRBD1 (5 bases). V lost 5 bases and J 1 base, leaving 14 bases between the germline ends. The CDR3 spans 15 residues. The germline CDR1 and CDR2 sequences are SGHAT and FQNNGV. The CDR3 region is CASSPVGAPNTEAFF. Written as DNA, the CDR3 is TGTGCCAGCAGCCCCGTAGGGGCTCCGAACACTGAAGCTTTCTTT. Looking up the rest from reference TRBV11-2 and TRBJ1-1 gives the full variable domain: EAGVAQSPRYKIIEKRQSVAFWCNPISGHATLYWYQQILGQGPKLLIQFQNNGVVDDSQLPKDRFSAERLKGVDSTLKIQPAKLEDSAVYLCASSPVGAPNTEAFFGQGTRLTVV.

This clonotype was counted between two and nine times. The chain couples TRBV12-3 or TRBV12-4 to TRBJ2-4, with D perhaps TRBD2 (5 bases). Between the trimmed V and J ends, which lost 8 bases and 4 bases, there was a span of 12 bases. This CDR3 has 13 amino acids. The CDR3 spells CASRSGNKNIQYF. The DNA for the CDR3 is TGTGCCAGCCGATCCGGGAATAAAAACATTCAGTACTTC.

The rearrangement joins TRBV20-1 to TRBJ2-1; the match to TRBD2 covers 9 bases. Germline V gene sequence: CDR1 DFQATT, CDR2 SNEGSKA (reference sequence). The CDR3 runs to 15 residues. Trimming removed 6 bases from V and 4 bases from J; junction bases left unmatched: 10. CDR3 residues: CSAPTSGPLYNEQFF. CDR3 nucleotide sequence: TGCAGTGCGCCAACTAGCGGGCCGCTTTACAATGAGCAGTTCTTC.

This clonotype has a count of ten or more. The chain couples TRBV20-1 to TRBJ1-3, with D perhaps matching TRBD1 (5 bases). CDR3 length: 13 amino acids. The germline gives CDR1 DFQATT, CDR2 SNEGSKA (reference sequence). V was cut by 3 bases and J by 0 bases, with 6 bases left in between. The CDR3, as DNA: TGCAGTGCTAGTACAGGCTCTGGAAACACCATATATTTT. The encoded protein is CSASTGSGNTIYF.

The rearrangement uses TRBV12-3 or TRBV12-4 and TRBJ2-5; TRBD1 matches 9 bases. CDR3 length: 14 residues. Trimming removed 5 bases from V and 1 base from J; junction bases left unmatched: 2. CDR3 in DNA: TGTGCCAGCAGTCGGACAGGGGCCCAAGAGACCCAGTACTTC. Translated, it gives CASSRTGAQETQYF.

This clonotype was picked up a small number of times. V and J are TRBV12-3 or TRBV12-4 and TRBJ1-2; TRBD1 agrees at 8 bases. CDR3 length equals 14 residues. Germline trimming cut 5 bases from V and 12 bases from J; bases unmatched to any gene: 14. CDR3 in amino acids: CASSLFGQGRSDTF. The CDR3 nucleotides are TGTGCCAGCAGTCTCTTCGGACAGGGCAGGTCCGACACCTTC.

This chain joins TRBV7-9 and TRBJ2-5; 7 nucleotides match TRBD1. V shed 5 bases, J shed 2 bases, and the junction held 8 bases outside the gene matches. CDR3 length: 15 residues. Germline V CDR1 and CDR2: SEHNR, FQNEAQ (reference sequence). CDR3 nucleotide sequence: TGTGCCAGCAGCACCTGGACAGGTTCTCAAGAGACCCAGTACTTC. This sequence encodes CASSTWTGSQETQYF.

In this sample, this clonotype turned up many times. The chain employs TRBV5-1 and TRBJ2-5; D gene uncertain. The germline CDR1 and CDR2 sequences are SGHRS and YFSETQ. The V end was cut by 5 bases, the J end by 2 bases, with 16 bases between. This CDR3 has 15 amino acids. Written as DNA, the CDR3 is TGCGCCAGCAGATGGGGTATTGGCAGTCAAGAGACCCAGTACTTC. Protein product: CASRWGIGSQETQYF.

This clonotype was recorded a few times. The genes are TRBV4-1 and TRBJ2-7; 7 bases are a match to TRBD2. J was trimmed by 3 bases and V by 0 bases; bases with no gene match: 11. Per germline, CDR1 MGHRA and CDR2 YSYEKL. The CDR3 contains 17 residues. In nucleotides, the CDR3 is TGCGCCAGCAGCCAAGAATGGTCCCGCCTAGCGGTCTACGAGCAGTACGTC. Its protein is CASSQEWSRLAVYEQYV.

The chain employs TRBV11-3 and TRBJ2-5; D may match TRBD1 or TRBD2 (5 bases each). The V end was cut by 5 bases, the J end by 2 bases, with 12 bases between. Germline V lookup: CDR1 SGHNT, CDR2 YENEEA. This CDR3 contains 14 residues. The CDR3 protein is CASSRDGQQETQYF. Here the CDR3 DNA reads TGTGCCAGCAGCCGGGACGGTCAGCAAGAGACCCAGTACTTC.

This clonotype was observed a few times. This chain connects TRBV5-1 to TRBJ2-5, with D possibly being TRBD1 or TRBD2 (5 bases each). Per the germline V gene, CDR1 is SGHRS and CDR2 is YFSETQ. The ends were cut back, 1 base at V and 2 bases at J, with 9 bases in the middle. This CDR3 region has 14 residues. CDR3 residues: CASSLWGNQETQYF. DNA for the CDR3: TGCGCCAGCAGCTTGTGGGGGAATCAAGAGACCCAGTACTTC.

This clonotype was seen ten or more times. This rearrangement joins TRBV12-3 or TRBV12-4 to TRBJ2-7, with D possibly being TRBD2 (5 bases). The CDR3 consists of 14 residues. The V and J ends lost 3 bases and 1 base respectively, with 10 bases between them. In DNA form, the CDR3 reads TGTGCCAGCAGTTTGGAACGGGGTTCCTACGAGCAGTACTTC. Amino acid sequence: CASSLERGSYEQYF.

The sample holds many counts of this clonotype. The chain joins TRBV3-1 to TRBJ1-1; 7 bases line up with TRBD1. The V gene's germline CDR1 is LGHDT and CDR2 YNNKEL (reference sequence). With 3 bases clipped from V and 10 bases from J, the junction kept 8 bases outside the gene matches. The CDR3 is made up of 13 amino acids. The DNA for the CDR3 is TGTGCCAGCAGCCACTCACAGGGGCGTACAGCTTTCTTT. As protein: CASSHSQGRTAFF.

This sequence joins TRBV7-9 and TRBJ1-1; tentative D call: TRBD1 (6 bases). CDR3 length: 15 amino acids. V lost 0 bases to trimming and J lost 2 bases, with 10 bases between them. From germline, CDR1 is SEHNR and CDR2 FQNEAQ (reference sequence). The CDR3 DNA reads TGTGCCAGCAGCTTAGCGGGGGCCAGAAACACTGAAGCTTTCTTT. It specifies CASSLAGARNTEAFF. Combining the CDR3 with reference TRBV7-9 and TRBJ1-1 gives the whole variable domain DTGVSQNPRHKITKRGQNVTFRCDPISEHNRLYWYRQTLGQGPEFLTYFQNEAQLEKSRLLSDRFSAERPKGSFSTLEIQRTEQGDSAMYLCASSLAGARNTEAFFGQGTRLTVV.

CDR3 nucleotide sequence: TGTGCCAGCAGTGAAGTGGGCAGCTACGAGCAGTACTTC. Translating gives CASSEVGSYEQYF. The rearrangement links TRBV25-1 to TRBJ2-7; the D is unclear. Trimming cost V 2 bases and J 3 bases, with 8 bases left between them. The germline V gene encodes CDR1 MGHDK and CDR2 SYGVNS. The CDR3 loop spans 13 amino acids.

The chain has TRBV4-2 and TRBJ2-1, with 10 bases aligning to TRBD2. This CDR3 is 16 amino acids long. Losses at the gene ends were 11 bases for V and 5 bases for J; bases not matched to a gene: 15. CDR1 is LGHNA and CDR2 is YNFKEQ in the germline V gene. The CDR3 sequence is CAYRLAGDNHDNEQFF. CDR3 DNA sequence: TGTGCCTACCGGCTAGCGGGAGATAATCACGACAATGAGCAGTTCTTC.

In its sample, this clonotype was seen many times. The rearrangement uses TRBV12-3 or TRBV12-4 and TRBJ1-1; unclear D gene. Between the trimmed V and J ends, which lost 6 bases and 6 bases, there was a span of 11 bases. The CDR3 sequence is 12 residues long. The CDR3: CASRAYSPEAFF. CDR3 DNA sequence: TGTGCCAGCAGGGCATATAGCCCTGAAGCTTTCTTT.

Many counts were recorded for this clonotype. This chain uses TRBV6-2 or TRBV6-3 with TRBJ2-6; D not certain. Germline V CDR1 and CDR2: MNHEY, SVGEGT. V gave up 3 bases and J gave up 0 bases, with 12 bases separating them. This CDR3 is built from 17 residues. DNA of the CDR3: TGTGCCAGCAGTTATTGGCTTACTGGCTCTGGGGCCAACGTCCTGACTTTC. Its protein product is CASSYWLTGSGANVLTF.

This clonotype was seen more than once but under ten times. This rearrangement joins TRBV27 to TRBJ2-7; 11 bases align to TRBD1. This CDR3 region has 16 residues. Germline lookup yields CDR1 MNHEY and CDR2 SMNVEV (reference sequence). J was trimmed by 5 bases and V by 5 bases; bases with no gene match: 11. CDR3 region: CASSPEPGQGVHEQYV. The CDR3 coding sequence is TGTGCCAGCAGTCCCGAACCGGGACAGGGGGTCCACGAGCAGTACGTC.

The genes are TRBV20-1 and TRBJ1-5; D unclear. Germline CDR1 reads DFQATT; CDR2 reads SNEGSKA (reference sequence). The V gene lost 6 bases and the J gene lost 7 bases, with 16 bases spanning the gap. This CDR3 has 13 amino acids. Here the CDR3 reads CSAVPDPMQPQHF. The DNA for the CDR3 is TGCAGTGCCGTCCCGGACCCGATGCAGCCCCAGCATTTT.

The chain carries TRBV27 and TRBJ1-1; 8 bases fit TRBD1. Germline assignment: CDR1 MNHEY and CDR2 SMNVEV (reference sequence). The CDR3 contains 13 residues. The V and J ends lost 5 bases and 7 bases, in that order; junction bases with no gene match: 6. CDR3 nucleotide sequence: TGTGCCAGCAGTCTAAAGACAGGGGTTGAAGCTTTCTTT. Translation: CASSLKTGVEAFF.

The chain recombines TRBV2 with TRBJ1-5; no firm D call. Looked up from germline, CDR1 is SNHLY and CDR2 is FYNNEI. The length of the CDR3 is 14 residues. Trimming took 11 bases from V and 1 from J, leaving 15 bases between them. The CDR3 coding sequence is TGTGCCTGCCGGCAGTATGGAAGCAATCAGCCCCAGCATTTT. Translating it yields CACRQYGSNQPQHF.